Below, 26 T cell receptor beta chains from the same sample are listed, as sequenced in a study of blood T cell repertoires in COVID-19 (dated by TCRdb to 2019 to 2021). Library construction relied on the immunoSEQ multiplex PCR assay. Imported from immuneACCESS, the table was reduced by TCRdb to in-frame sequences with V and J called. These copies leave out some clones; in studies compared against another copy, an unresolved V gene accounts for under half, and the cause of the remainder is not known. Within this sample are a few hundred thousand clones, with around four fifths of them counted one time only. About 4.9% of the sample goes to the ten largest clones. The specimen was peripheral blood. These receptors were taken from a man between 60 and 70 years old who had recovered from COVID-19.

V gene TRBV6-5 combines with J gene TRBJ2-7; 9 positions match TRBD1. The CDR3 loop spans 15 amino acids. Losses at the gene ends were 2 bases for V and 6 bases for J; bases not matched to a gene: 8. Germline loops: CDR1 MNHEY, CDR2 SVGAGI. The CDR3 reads CASSYGTGRRTEQYF. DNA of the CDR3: TGTGCCAGCAGTTACGGGACAGGGAGAAGGACCGAGCAGTACTTC.

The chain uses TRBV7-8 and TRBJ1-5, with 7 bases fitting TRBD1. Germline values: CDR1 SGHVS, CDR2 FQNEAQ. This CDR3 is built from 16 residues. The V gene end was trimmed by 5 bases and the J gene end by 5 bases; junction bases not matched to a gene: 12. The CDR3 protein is CASSPTADRSYQPQHF. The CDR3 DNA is TGTGCCAGCAGCCCCACGGCGGACAGGAGTTATCAGCCCCAGCATTTT.

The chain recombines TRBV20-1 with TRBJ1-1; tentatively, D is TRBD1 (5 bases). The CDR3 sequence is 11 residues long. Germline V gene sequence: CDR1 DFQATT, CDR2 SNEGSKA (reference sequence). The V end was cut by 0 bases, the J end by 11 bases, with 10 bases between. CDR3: CSARDPGKAFF. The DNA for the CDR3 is TGCAGTGCTAGAGATCCAGGGAAGGCTTTCTTT.

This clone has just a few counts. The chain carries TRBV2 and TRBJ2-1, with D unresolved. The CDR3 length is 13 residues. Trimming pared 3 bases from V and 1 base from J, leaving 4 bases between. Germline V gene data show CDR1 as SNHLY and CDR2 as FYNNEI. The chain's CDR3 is CASSEQSYNEQFF. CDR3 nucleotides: TGTGCCAGCAGTGAGCAGTCCTACAATGAGCAGTTCTTC.

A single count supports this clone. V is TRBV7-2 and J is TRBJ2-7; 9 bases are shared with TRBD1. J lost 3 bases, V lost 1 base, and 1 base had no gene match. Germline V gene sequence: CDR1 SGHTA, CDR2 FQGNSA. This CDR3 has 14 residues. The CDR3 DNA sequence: TGTGCCAGCAGCTTAGTGGGACAGGGCTACGAGCAGTACTTC. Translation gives CASSLVGQGYEQYF.

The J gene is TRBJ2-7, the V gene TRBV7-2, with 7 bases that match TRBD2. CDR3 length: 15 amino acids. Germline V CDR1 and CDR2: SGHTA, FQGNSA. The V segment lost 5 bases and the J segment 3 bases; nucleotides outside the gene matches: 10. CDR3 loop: CASSQMSGVGYEQYF. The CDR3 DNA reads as TGTGCCAGCAGCCAAATGAGCGGGGTGGGCTACGAGCAGTACTTC.

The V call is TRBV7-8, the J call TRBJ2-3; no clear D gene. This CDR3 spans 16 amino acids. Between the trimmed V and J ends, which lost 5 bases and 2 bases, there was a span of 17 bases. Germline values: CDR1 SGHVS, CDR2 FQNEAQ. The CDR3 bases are TGTGCCAGCAGCCCTCGAACATCCGGAGTCACAGATACGCAGTATTTT. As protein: CASSPRTSGVTDTQYF.

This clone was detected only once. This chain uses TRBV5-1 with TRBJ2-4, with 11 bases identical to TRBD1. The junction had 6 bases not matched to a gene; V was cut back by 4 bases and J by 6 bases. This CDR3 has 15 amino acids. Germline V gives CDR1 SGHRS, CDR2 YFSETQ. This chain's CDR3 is CASSNAGTGGNIQYF. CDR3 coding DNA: TGCGCCAGCAGCAACGCCGGGACAGGGGGAAACATTCAGTACTTC.

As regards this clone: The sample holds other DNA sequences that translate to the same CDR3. The CDR3 DNA follows: TGTGCCAGCAGTTTAGGCAGGAACACTGAAGCTTTCTTT. Residues: CASSLGRNTEAFF. J is TRBJ1-1 and V is TRBV27; no clear D gene. Germline-derived CDR1 and CDR2 are MNHEY and SMNVEV (reference sequence). Trimming pared 2 bases from V and 1 base from J, leaving 5 bases between. This CDR3 region has 13 residues.

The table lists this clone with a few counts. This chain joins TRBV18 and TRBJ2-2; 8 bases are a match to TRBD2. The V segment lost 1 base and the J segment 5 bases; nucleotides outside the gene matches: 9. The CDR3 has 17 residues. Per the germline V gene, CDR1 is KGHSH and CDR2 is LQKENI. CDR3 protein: CASSPRTSGSSTGELFF. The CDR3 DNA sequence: TGTGCCAGCTCACCACGTACCAGCGGGAGTAGTACCGGGGAGCTGTTTTTT.

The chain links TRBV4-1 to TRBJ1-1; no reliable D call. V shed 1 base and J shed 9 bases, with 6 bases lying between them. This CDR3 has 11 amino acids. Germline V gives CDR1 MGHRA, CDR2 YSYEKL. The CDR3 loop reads CASSQGRQAFF. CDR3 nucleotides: TGCGCCAGCAGCCAAGGCAGGCAAGCTTTCTTT.

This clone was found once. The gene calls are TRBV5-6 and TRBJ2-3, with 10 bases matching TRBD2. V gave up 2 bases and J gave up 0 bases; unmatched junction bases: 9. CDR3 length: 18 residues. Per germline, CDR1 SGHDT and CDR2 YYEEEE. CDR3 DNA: TGTGCCAGCAGCTTTGGGCTAGCGGGAGTACCTAGCACAGATACGCAGTATTTT. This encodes CASSFGLAGVPSTDTQYF.

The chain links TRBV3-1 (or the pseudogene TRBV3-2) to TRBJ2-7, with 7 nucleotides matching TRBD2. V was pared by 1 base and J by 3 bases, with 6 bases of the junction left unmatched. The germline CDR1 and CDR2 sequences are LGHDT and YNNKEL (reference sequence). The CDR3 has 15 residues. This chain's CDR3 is CASSQGDYLNYEQYF. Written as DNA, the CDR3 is TGTGCCAGCAGCCAAGGGGACTACCTAAACTACGAGCAGTACTTC.

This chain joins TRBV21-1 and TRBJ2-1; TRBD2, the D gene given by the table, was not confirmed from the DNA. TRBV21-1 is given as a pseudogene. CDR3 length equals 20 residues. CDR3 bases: TGTGCCAGCAGCAAAACCGGACTCCCATCCCCATCTATCGCTAACAATGAGCAGTTCTTC. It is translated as CASSKTGLPSPSIANNEQFF.

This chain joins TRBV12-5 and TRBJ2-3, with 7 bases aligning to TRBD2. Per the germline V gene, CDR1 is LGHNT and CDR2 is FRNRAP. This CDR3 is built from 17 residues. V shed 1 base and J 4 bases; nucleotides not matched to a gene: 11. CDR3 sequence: CASGLGPRGGSPDTQYF. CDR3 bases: TGTGCTAGTGGTTTGGGCCCTAGGGGCGGGAGCCCAGATACGCAGTATTTT.

CDR3 nucleotide sequence: TGTGCCACTGGCCGGGGACAGAGCTACGAGCAGTACTTC. Amino acid sequence: CATGRGQSYEQYF. This sequence joins TRBV7-9 and TRBJ2-7; 7 bases align to TRBD1. The length of the CDR3 is 13 residues. The V segment lost 10 bases and the J segment 3 bases; nucleotides outside the gene matches: 9. Germline CDR1 is SEHNR and CDR2 is FQNEAQ (reference sequence).

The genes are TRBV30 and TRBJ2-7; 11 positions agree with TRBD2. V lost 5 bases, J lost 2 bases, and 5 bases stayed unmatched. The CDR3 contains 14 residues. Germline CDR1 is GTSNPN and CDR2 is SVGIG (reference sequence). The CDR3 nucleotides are TGTGCCTGGGCTGTAGCGGGAGGGGCCTACGAGCAGTACTTC. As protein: CAWAVAGGAYEQYF.

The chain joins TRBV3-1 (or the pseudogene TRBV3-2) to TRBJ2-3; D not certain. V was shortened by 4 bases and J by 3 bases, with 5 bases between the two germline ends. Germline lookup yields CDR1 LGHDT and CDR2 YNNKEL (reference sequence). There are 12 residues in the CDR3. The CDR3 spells CASSLATDTQYF. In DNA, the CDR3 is TGTGCCAGCAGCCTAGCAACAGATACGCAGTATTTT.

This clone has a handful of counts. The CDR3 DNA reads as TGTGCCAGCAGACGGACAGGGATATACAATGAGCAGTTCTTC. This encodes CASRRTGIYNEQFF. J is TRBJ2-1 and V is TRBV6-5; 8 positions agree with TRBD1. The CDR3 covers 14 residues. Germline trimming cut 6 bases from V and 4 bases from J; bases unmatched to any gene: 5. Germline loops: CDR1 MNHEY, CDR2 SVGAGI.

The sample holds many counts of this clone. CDR3 region: CASSLGQGSPLHF. CDR3 nucleotide sequence: TGCGCCAGCAGCTTGGGACAGGGCTCACCCCTCCACTTT. V usage is TRBV5-1 and J usage is TRBJ1-6; 7 positions match TRBD1. Germline V lookup: CDR1 SGHRS, CDR2 YFSETQ. The CDR3 consists of 13 residues. J gave up 10 bases and V 0 bases, and 1 base lay outside the gene matches. Complete variable domain (other parts from reference TRBV5-1 and TRBJ1-6): KAGVTQTPRYLIKTRGQQVTLSCSPISGHRSVSWYQQTPGQGLQFLFEYFSETQRNKGNFPGRFSGRQFSNSRSEMNVSTLELGDSALYLCASSLGQGSPLHFGNGTRLTVT.

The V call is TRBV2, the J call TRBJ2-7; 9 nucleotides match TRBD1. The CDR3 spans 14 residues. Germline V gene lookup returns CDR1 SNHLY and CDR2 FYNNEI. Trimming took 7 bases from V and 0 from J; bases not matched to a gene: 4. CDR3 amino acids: CASKKTGGSYEQYF. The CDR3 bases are TGTGCCAGCAAAAAGACAGGGGGCTCCTACGAGCAGTACTTC.

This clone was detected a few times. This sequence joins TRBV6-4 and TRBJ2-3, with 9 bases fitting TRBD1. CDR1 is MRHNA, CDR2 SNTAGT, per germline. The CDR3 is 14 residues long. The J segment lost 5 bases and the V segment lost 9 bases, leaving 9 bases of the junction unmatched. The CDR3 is CAREGDRVLDTQYF. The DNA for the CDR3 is TGTGCCAGAGAGGGGGACAGGGTATTAGATACGCAGTATTTT.

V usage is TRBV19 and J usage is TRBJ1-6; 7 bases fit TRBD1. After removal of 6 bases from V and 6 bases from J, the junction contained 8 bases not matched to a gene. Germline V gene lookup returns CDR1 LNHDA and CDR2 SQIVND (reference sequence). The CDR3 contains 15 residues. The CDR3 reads CASSPRDSFNSPLHF. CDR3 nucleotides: TGTGCCAGTAGCCCCCGGGACAGTTTTAATTCACCCCTCCACTTT.

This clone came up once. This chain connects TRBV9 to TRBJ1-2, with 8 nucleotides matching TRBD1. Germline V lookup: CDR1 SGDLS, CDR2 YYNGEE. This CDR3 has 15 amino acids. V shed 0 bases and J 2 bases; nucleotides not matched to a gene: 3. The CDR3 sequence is CASSVGTGLNYGYTF. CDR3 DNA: TGTGCCAGCAGCGTAGGGACAGGGCTCAACTATGGCTACACCTTC.

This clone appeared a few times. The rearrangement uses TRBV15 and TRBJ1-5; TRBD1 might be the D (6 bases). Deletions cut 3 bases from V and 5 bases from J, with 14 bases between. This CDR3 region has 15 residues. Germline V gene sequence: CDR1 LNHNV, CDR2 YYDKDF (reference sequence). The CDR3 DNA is TGTGCCACCAGCAGTGGGGGCGAGTGGGATCAGCCCCAGCATTTT. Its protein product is CATSSGGEWDQPQHF.

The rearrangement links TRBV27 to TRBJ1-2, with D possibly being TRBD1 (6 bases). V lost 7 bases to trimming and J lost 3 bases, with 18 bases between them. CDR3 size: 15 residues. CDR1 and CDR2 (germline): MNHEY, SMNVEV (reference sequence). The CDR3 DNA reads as TGTGCCAGCACTCCCGGGGGGGCAGGTCACTATGGCTACACCTTC. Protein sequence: CASTPGGAGHYGYTF.